This is a list of T cell receptor beta chains from one sample in a study of T cell responses to AZD1222 COVID-19 vaccine. Using immunoSEQ multiplex PCR, the repertoire was profiled, and TCRdb retains in-frame clones only, with some absent. The profile shows about 170,000 clones, roughly 92% of them singletons. The sequencing here drew on peripheral blood, taken on day 0 of AZD1222 vaccination. These receptors were collected from an adult in good health. Both conserved end residues are trimmed from each CDR3. Each record gives: V gene, clone size, J gene, D gene, CDR3 protein. D genes are given only for firm matches. Size is omitted from some rows. Given values are once, few, many or a class for expanded clones.

TRBV19	-	TRBJ2-7	TRBD1	ASSMGGQGSYEQY
TRBV2	-	TRBJ2-1	TRBD1	ASCRQGAYNEQF
TRBV23-1	-	TRBJ1-5	-	ASSQSAHRTNSNQPQH
TRBV19	-	TRBJ1-1	-	ASSLGISTEAF
TRBV4-1	-	TRBJ2-3	TRBD1	ASSQAGTGGHTDTQY
TRBV6-5	-	TRBJ1-2	-	ATLPGTNYGYT
TRBV2	-	TRBJ1-1	-	ASNVGNTEAF
TRBV6-2/TRBV6-3	-	TRBJ2-7	TRBD2	ASSATSGGQYEQY
TRBV6-5	once	TRBJ2-7	-	ASSFQEKGSYEQY
TRBV15	-	TRBJ2-1	-	ATSGKGGRSEQF
TRBV7-8	-	TRBJ1-5	-	ASSSSGSRRNQPQH
TRBV7-9	-	TRBJ1-2	TRBD1	ASSLIGTGGNYGYT
TRBV3-1/TRBV3-2	-	TRBJ2-5	-	ASGQGLGMKTQY
TRBV5-1	-	TRBJ2-7	-	ASSSATGSYEQY
TRBV5-6	once	TRBJ1-6	-	ASSLGPGAGSPLH
TRBV7-2	-	TRBJ2-7	TRBD2	ASSLGPSGGRYEQY
TRBV6-5	-	TRBJ2-3	TRBD2	ASRTSGSDTQY
TRBV29-1	many	TRBJ2-7	TRBD1	SVEFGDRGYEQY
TRBV19	once	TRBJ1-5	TRBD1	ASSPRDRGDNQPQH
TRBV5-5	-	TRBJ2-1	TRBD1	ASSLTQGSSSYNEQF
TRBV27	-	TRBJ2-7	TRBD1	ASSPGQGFPRPYEQY
TRBV7-9	-	TRBJ1-1	TRBD1	ASSRSGQGRTEAF
TRBV23-1	-	TRBJ2-1	TRBD1	ASSQCGTGGGDEQF
TRBV6-5	-	TRBJ1-3	TRBD1	ASSYETGGNTIY
TRBV6-5	-	TRBJ1-1	TRBD1	ASTDRENTEAF
TRBV29-1	-	TRBJ2-1	-	SVGTGTNEQF
TRBV5-1	-	TRBJ2-3	TRBD2	ASSVGLAGGGDTQY